This T cell receptor beta chain was found in a study of blood T cell repertoires in COVID-19. The overall study: Some COVID-19 samples were acute and others convalescent; all came from the United States, Italy and Spain. T cells, B-cell-depleted T cells, or PBMCs provided the cDNA or gDNA that served as material.

TCRdb keeps only in-frame clones here, not all; method: immunoSEQ multiplex PCR. In the table there are around 200,000 clones, approximately 86% of which are singletons. This receptor was taken from a woman under 40 who had been exposed to COVID-19. The sequenced sample was PBMCs or T cells enriched from blood (not recorded which).

In DNA form, the CDR3 reads TGTGCCAGCAGCAAGGGGGTAGCGGGTTTGCCTTACGAGCAGTACTTC. Encoded protein: CASSKGVAGLPYEQYF. The gene calls are TRBV21-1 and TRBJ2-7; no DNA check was done on the table's D call, TRBD2. TRBV21-1 is labeled a pseudogene. The CDR3 extends over 16 amino acids.